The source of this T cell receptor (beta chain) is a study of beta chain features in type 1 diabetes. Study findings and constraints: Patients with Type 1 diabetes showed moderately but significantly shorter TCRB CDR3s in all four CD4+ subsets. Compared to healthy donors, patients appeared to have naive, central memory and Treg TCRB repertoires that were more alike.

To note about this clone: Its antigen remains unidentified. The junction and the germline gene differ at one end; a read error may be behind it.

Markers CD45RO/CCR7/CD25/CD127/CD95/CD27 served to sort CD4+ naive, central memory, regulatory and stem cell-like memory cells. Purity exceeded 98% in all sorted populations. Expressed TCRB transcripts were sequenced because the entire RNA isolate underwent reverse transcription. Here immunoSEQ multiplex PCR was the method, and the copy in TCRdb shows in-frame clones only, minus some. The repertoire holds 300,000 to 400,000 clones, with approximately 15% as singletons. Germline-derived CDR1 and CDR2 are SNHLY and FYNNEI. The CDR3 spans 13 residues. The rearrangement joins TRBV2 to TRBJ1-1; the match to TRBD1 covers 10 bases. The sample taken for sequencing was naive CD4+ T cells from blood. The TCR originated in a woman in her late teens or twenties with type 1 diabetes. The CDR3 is CASGTGVNTEAFF. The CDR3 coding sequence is TGTGCCAGCGGGACAGGGGTGAATACTGAAGCTTTCTTT.